Listed below are T cell receptor beta chains from one sample, sequenced in a study of cytomegalovirus exposure and HLA in healthy donors. Here immunoSEQ multiplex PCR was the method, and the copy in TCRdb shows in-frame clones only, minus some. The sample holds roughly 180,000 clones, around 80% seen once. Sequenced input: PBMCs. These receptors were collected from a boy aged 2 to 9 in good health and CMV-seronegative. Each CDR3 is given with its conserved first and last residue. Fields, in order: V gene, clone size, J gene, D gene, CDR3 DNA, CDR3 protein. A D gene is named only where the DNA matches it firmly. Some rows mark clone size as missing; the rest say once, few, many or name a class of expanded clone.

v_gene: TRBV6-5; abundance: NA; j_gene: TRBJ2-7; d_gene: TRBD2; CDR3nt: TGTGCCAGCAGTTACTCCAGCGGGGCCTCCTACGAGCAGTACTTC; CDR3aa: CASSYSSGASYEQYF
v_gene: TRBV19; abundance: NA; j_gene: TRBJ2-5; d_gene: TRBD2; CDR3nt: TGTGCCAGTAGCGGGACTAGTCGGCCGGAGACCCAGTACTTC; CDR3aa: CASSGTSRPETQYF
v_gene: TRBV6-6; abundance: few; j_gene: TRBJ2-7; d_gene: NA; CDR3nt: TGTGCCAGCAGTTACTGGGCTGCCCAAGAGCAGTACTTC; CDR3aa: CASSYWAAQEQYF
v_gene: TRBV11-2; abundance: NA; j_gene: TRBJ1-4; d_gene: TRBD1; CDR3nt: TGTGCCAGCAGCTTAGCAACGCCCGGGACAGGGAATGAAAAACTGTTTTTT; CDR3aa: CASSLATPGTGNEKLFF
v_gene: TRBV19; abundance: NA; j_gene: TRBJ1-5; d_gene: NA; CDR3nt: TGTGCCAGTAGTTCGGGCAATCAGCCCCAGCATTTT; CDR3aa: CASSSGNQPQHF
v_gene: TRBV6-5; abundance: NA; j_gene: TRBJ2-7; d_gene: TRBD2; CDR3nt: TGTGCCAGCAGTTCGCAGCGGGAGGGCCGCGAGCAGTACTTC; CDR3aa: CASSSQREGREQYF
v_gene: TRBV6-5; abundance: NA; j_gene: TRBJ2-7; d_gene: TRBD1; CDR3nt: TGTGCCAGCAGTTACCGACAGGGTTATTCCTACGAGCAGTACTTC; CDR3aa: CASSYRQGYSYEQYF
v_gene: TRBV14; abundance: NA; j_gene: TRBJ1-1; d_gene: TRBD1; CDR3nt: TGTGCCAGCAGCCAAGACCGGACAGGGGGAACTGAAGCTTTCTTT; CDR3aa: CASSQDRTGGTEAFF
v_gene: TRBV19; abundance: NA; j_gene: TRBJ2-1; d_gene: TRBD2; CDR3nt: TGTGCCAGTAGTATAGCGGGAGGGCAAGGTGAGCAGTTCTTC; CDR3aa: CASSIAGGQGEQFF
v_gene: TRBV29-1; abundance: NA; j_gene: TRBJ1-5; d_gene: NA; CDR3nt: TGCAGCGTTGATCCAGGAAATCAGCCCCAGCATTTT; CDR3aa: CSVDPGNQPQHF
v_gene: TRBV11-2; abundance: few; j_gene: TRBJ2-7; d_gene: TRBD2; CDR3nt: TGTGCCAGCAGCTTAGCTAGCGGGACCTCCTACGAGCAGTACTTC; CDR3aa: CASSLASGTSYEQYF
v_gene: TRBV11-2; abundance: once; j_gene: TRBJ2-4; d_gene: NA; CDR3nt: TGTGCCAGCAGCTTAGTGGGGGGGGCAATAAACATTCAGTACTTC; CDR3aa: CASSLVGGAINIQYF
v_gene: TRBV7-9; abundance: NA; j_gene: TRBJ2-7; d_gene: TRBD2; CDR3nt: TGTGCCAGCAGCCCGAGGCTAGCGGGAAGTCGTCCCTACGAGCAGTACTTC; CDR3aa: CASSPRLAGSRPYEQYF
v_gene: TRBV19; abundance: NA; j_gene: TRBJ1-4; d_gene: TRBD1; CDR3nt: TGTGCCAGTAGTCAAGGGGGCTTCACTAATGAAAAACTGTTTTTT; CDR3aa: CASSQGGFTNEKLFF
v_gene: TRBV7-9; abundance: NA; j_gene: TRBJ2-7; d_gene: NA; CDR3nt: TGTGCCAGCAGCCCTGCGGGGAAGGACAGGTACGAGCAGTACTTC; CDR3aa: CASSPAGKDRYEQYF
v_gene: TRBV5-1; abundance: NA; j_gene: TRBJ2-5; d_gene: NA; CDR3nt: TGCGCCAGCAGCTTAGTCGAGCTCCAAGAGACCCAGTACTTC; CDR3aa: CASSLVELQETQYF
v_gene: TRBV19; abundance: NA; j_gene: TRBJ2-1; d_gene: TRBD1; CDR3nt: TGTGCCAGTAGTATAGGACCGGGACAGGGATACAATGAGCAGTTCTTC; CDR3aa: CASSIGPGQGYNEQFF
v_gene: TRBV6-1; abundance: NA; j_gene: TRBJ2-2; d_gene: TRBD2; CDR3nt: TGTGCCAGCAGTGGAGGGACTAGCGGGGTCGCGAACACCGGGGAGCTGTTTTTT; CDR3aa: CASSGGTSGVANTGELFF
v_gene: TRBV21-1; abundance: NA; j_gene: TRBJ2-4; d_gene: NA; CDR3nt: TGTGCCAGCAGCAAAGCTACGCGCGGCATTCAGTACTTC; CDR3aa: CASSKATRGIQYF
v_gene: TRBV18; abundance: NA; j_gene: TRBJ2-7; d_gene: NA; CDR3nt: TGTGCCAGCTCATCGACAGCTTCCTACGAGCAGTACTTC; CDR3aa: CASSSTASYEQYF
v_gene: TRBV9; abundance: NA; j_gene: TRBJ2-2; d_gene: NA; CDR3nt: TGTGCCAGCAGCGTAGCTGAGCGTTCGAACACCGGGGAGCTGTTTTTT; CDR3aa: CASSVAERSNTGELFF
v_gene: TRBV19; abundance: NA; j_gene: TRBJ1-1; d_gene: TRBD1; CDR3nt: TGTGCCAGTAGTATAGGTCGACAGGGGCGGCACACTGAAGCTTTCTTT; CDR3aa: CASSIGRQGRHTEAFF
v_gene: TRBV4-1; abundance: NA; j_gene: TRBJ1-1; d_gene: NA; CDR3nt: TGCGCCAGCAGCCAAATTGTGGGTCTGGGCTTGTGGACTGAAGCTTTCTTT; CDR3aa: CASSQIVGLGLWTEAFF
v_gene: TRBV5-6; abundance: few; j_gene: TRBJ1-2; d_gene: TRBD1; CDR3nt: TGTGCCAGCAGCTTAGACAGGGTCTGGTATGGCTACACCTTC; CDR3aa: CASSLDRVWYGYTF
v_gene: TRBV19; abundance: NA; j_gene: TRBJ1-1; d_gene: NA; CDR3nt: TGTGCCAGTAGTAAAAGACAGAACACTGAAGCTTTCTTT; CDR3aa: CASSKRQNTEAFF
v_gene: TRBV9; abundance: NA; j_gene: TRBJ2-3; d_gene: NA; CDR3nt: TGTGCCAGCAGCGTAAAGCTTAGCGCCCTAGATACGCAGTATTTT; CDR3aa: CASSVKLSALDTQYF
v_gene: TRBV7-6; abundance: once; j_gene: TRBJ2-3; d_gene: NA; CDR3nt: TGTGCCAGCAGCCTACTAGGATATAGCACAGATACGCAGTATTTT; CDR3aa: CASSLLGYSTDTQYF
v_gene: TRBV7-2; abundance: NA; j_gene: TRBJ1-2; d_gene: NA; CDR3nt: TGTGCCAGCAGCTTAAGAGGGATAGCGAGTGAGGGCTACACCTTC; CDR3aa: CASSLRGIASEGYTF
v_gene: TRBV10-3; abundance: NA; j_gene: TRBJ2-5; d_gene: TRBD1; CDR3nt: TGTGCCATCAGTGAGTCGGGACAGCTATCCCAGTACTTC; CDR3aa: CAISESGQLSQYF
v_gene: TRBV11-2; abundance: NA; j_gene: TRBJ1-6; d_gene: NA; CDR3nt: TGTGCCAGCAGCTTAGCGTCCGGGATGAATTCACCCCTCCACTTT; CDR3aa: CASSLASGMNSPLHF
v_gene: TRBV6-5; abundance: NA; j_gene: TRBJ1-4; d_gene: TRBD1; CDR3nt: TGTGCCAGCAGACCGGGACAGGGGAATGAAAAACTGTTTTTT; CDR3aa: CASRPGQGNEKLFF
v_gene: TRBV5-6; abundance: NA; j_gene: TRBJ2-5; d_gene: NA; CDR3nt: TGTGCCAGCAGCTTGTCTCAAGAGACCCAGTACTTC; CDR3aa: CASSLSQETQYF
v_gene: TRBV19; abundance: once; j_gene: TRBJ1-5; d_gene: NA; CDR3nt: TGTGCCAGTAAATCACGGGGGCAGCCCCAGCATTTT; CDR3aa: CASKSRGQPQHF
v_gene: TRBV30; abundance: NA; j_gene: TRBJ2-5; d_gene: TRBD1; CDR3nt: TGTGCCTGGAGGGACAGGGGCCGTGAGACCCAGTACTTC; CDR3aa: CAWRDRGRETQYF
v_gene: TRBV5-1; abundance: NA; j_gene: TRBJ1-1; d_gene: NA; CDR3nt: TGCGCCAGCAGCTTCAAGGGGCTGAACACTGAAGCTTTCTTT; CDR3aa: CASSFKGLNTEAFF
v_gene: TRBV12-5; abundance: NA; j_gene: TRBJ2-6; d_gene: TRBD1; CDR3nt: TGTGCTAGTGGTTTGGCAGGGGGCGCTGGGGCCAACGTCCTGACTTTC; CDR3aa: CASGLAGGAGANVLTF
v_gene: TRBV6-5; abundance: NA; j_gene: TRBJ1-6; d_gene: NA; CDR3nt: TGTGCCAGCAGTTACCTTAGACTTAATTCACCCCTCCACTTT; CDR3aa: CASSYLRLNSPLHF
v_gene: TRBV4-2; abundance: NA; j_gene: TRBJ1-6; d_gene: NA; CDR3nt: TGTGCCAGCAGCCAGGGAGGCAATTCACCCCTCCACTTT; CDR3aa: CASSQGGNSPLHF
v_gene: TRBV2; abundance: NA; j_gene: TRBJ1-1; d_gene: NA; CDR3nt: TGTGCCAGCAGGCGGTGGGGCGCGGACACTGAAGCTTTCTTT; CDR3aa: CASRRWGADTEAFF
v_gene: TRBV2; abundance: once; j_gene: TRBJ2-1; d_gene: TRBD2; CDR3nt: TGTGCCAGCACTCGGGGGACTAGCGGGGGGTCCTCCTACAATGAGCAGTTCTTC; CDR3aa: CASTRGTSGGSSYNEQFF
v_gene: TRBV7-9; abundance: NA; j_gene: TRBJ2-7; d_gene: TRBD1; CDR3nt: TGTGCCAGCAGCCGTACAGGGGCCGAGCAGTACTTC; CDR3aa: CASSRTGAEQYF
v_gene: TRBV29-1; abundance: NA; j_gene: TRBJ1-3; d_gene: NA; CDR3nt: TGCAGCGTTGTCAGCTCTGGAAACACCATATATTTT; CDR3aa: CSVVSSGNTIYF